The source of this TCR beta chain is a study of blood T cells in healthy people across ages. Study-wide results and limits: TCR beta diversity correlated strongly with naive T cell percentage. Greater diversity and more naive CD4+ cells were seen in long-lived donors than in aged donors. Nothing was known about donor CMV status, and this possibly confounded expanded clonotype changes.

In the case of this clonotype: Its target is unknown.

CDR1 and CDR2 from the germline V gene are SGHTA and FQGNSA. The CDR3 runs to 17 residues. The junction had 9 bases not matched to a gene; V was cut back by 5 bases and J by 0 bases. It was with a sample-barcoded 5' primer and a J-beta primer mix that a second PCR of about 6 to 12 cycles was run. The template-switch adaptor, which had 12 random nucleotides, put a tag on each cDNA molecule. MiXCR was run by TCRdb on the 5' RACE reads, yielding one entry per CDR3 protein. The data show about 1.5 million distinct CDR3 sequences, about 45% seen once. Sequencing used blood. The chain carries TRBV7-2 and TRBJ2-3; TRBD1 aligns across 9 bases. The receptor's source is a young woman in good health. The CDR3, as DNA: TGTGCCAGCAGCCCGGGGACAGGGTTCACTAGCACAGATACGCAGTATTTT. Its protein is CASSPGTGFTSTDTQYF.